These 9 T cell receptor beta chains share one sample of origin, sequenced in a study of blood T cell repertoires in COVID-19. The repertoire was sequenced with immunoSEQ multiplex PCR; TCRdb's copy has only in-frame clones and lacks some. Altogether 100,000 or so clones are present, more than 85% being singletons, with the ten largest covering around 4%. Sequenced input: peripheral blood. These receptors originate from a man between 18 and 29 years old with acute or convalescent COVID-19.

The chain combines TRBV29-1 with TRBJ1-3; D unresolved. This CDR3 has 14 amino acids. Per germline, CDR1 SQVTM and CDR2 ANQGSEA. V was trimmed by 3 bases and J by 4 bases, leaving 13 bases between them. The CDR3, as DNA: TGCAGCGTTGATTTGGGAGGGTCCGGAAACACCATATATTTT. This sequence encodes CSVDLGGSGNTIYF.

This clone showed up just once. The chain combines TRBV29-1 with TRBJ2-7; D is perhaps TRBD1 (6 bases). This CDR3 spans 15 amino acids. V was cut by 7 bases and J by 7 bases, with 26 bases left in between. CDR1 is SQVTM and CDR2 is ANQGSEA in the germline V gene. CDR3 coding DNA: TGCAGCGGAGAACTCAGGGGAAGGGGTATGAGTGAGCAGTACTTC. Translation gives CSGELRGRGMSEQYF.

This clone occurred a few times. The J gene is TRBJ2-3, the V gene TRBV5-1, with TRBD2 matching over 10 bases. The V segment lost 0 bases and the J segment 8 bases; nucleotides outside the gene matches: 9. The CDR3 loop spans 16 amino acids. The germline V gene has CDR1 SGHRS and CDR2 YFSETQ. In nucleotides, the CDR3 is TGCGCCAGCAGCTTGGGACTAGCGGGTGGTCAGGGTACGCAGTATTTT. Translation gives CASSLGLAGGQGTQYF.

The chain is built from TRBV28 and TRBJ1-2, with unresolved D. Germline CDR1 MDHEN, CDR2 SYDVKM. This CDR3 spans 15 amino acids. Trimming stripped 2 bases from V and 3 bases from J, with 13 bases between. In DNA, the CDR3 is TGTGCCAGCAGTTTACCGGGAAAGAGTGACTATGGCTACACCTTC. Translating gives CASSLPGKSDYGYTF.

V is TRBV3-1 (or the pseudogene TRBV3-2) and J is TRBJ2-3, with a weak D call TRBD1 (5 bases). Germline assignment: CDR1 LGHDT and CDR2 YNNKEL (reference sequence). V lost 5 bases and J lost 9, with 12 bases in between. The CDR3 is made up of 12 amino acids. CDR3 sequence: CASSSRGTTQYF. The DNA of the CDR3 is TGTGCCAGCAGCTCAAGGGGCACGACGCAGTATTTT.

The V gene is TRBV27, the J gene TRBJ2-3, with 9 bases identical to TRBD1. This CDR3 spans 14 amino acids. V shed 6 bases, J shed 2 bases, and the junction held 3 bases outside the gene matches. Germline V gene sequence: CDR1 MNHEY, CDR2 SMNVEV (reference sequence). CDR3 DNA sequence: TGTGCCAGCAGGCGGACAGGGGCCACAGATACGCAGTATTTT. Protein sequence: CASRRTGATDTQYF.

The rearrangement joins TRBV2 to TRBJ2-2, with a tentative D call TRBD1 (5 bases). The CDR3 spans 15 residues. In germline, CDR1 is SNHLY, CDR2 FYNNEI. The germline V and J ends were trimmed by 1 base and 6 bases, with 12 bases remaining between them. CDR3 residues: CASSEGQGWAGELFF. The CDR3 DNA reads TGTGCCAGCAGTGAAGGGCAGGGATGGGCCGGGGAGCTGTTTTTT.

V and J are TRBV3-1 (or the pseudogene TRBV3-2) and TRBJ1-1; 7 nucleotides match TRBD1. The germline V gene encodes CDR1 LGHDT and CDR2 YNNKEL (reference sequence). The CDR3 extends over 13 amino acids. V dropped 4 bases and J dropped 4; count of bases not matched to a gene: 3. CDR3 sequence: CASSLQGVTEAFF. CDR3 bases: TGTGCCAGCAGCCTCCAGGGGGTCACTGAAGCTTTCTTT.

In this sample, this clone turned up once. The chain uses TRBV2 and TRBJ1-6; TRBD1 might be the D (6 bases). The CDR3 has 13 amino acids. Germline V lookup: CDR1 SNHLY, CDR2 FYNNEI. Trimming took off 7 bases at V and 6 bases at J, with 10 bases between the two ends. The CDR3 reads CASTVGGNSPLHF. The DNA for the CDR3 is TGTGCCAGCACCGTAGGGGGTAATTCACCCCTCCACTTT.